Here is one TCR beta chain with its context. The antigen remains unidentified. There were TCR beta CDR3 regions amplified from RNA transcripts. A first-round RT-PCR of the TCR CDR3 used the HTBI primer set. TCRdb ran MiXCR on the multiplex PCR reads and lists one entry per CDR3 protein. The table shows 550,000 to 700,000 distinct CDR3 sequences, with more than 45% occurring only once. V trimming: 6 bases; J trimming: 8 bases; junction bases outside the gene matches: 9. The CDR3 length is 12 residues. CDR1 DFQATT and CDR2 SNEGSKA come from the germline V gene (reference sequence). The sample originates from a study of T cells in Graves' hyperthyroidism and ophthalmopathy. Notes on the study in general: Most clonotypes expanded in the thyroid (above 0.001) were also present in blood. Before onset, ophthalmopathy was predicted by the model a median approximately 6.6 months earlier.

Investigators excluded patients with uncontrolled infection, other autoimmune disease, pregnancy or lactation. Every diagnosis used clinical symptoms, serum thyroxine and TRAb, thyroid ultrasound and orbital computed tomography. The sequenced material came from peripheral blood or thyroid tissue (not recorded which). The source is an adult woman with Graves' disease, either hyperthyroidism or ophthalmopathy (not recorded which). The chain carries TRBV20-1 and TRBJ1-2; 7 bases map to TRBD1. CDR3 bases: TGCAGTGCCAGCAGTGGGACAGAAGGCTACACCTTC. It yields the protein CSASSGTEGYTF.